This record concerns one T cell receptor (beta chain) sequence. These data belong to a study of T cell responses to AZD1222 COVID-19 vaccine. The germline V gene has CDR1 SGHVS and CDR2 FQNEAQ. The CDR3 is 15 residues long. Trimming took off 6 bases at V and 0 bases at J, with 15 bases between the two ends. Using immunoSEQ multiplex PCR, the repertoire was profiled, and TCRdb retains in-frame clones only, with some absent. The sample lists approximately 30,000 clones, approximately 86% occurring once. The source is an adult in good health. The chain is built from TRBV7-8 and TRBJ2-7; D perhaps matches TRBD2 (6 bases). The sequenced sample was peripheral blood, obtained on day 0 of AZD1222 vaccination. This CDR3 is CASSADWDSSYEQYF. Written as DNA, the CDR3 is TGTGCCAGCAGTGCTGACTGGGACTCCTCCTACGAGCAGTACTTC.